The next 13 T cell receptor beta chains were all read from a single sample in a study of T cells in Graves' hyperthyroidism and ophthalmopathy. The investigators amplified TCR beta CDR3 regions from RNA transcripts. The HTBI primer set was used in a first-round RT-PCR of the TCR CDR3. TCRdb re-derived calls from the multiplex PCR reads in MiXCR, one entry per CDR3 protein. This sample has hundreds of thousands of distinct CDR3 sequences, with 13% to 15% found just once. The sequenced material came from blood. Receptors were obtained from a woman aged 18-29 years with Graves' hyperthyroidism.

The table lists this clonotype with many counts. This sequence joins TRBV6-2 or TRBV6-3 and TRBJ2-7, with D tentatively TRBD1 (5 bases). This CDR3 has 13 residues. Germline CDR1 MNHEY, CDR2 SVGEGT. V shed 4 bases and J shed 3 bases, with 10 bases lying between them. CDR3 in DNA: TGTGCCAGCAGTTTCGGACACTACTACGAGCAGTACTTC. Its translation: CASSFGHYYEQYF.

This chain uses TRBV28 with TRBJ2-1; D could derive from TRBD1 or TRBD2 (6 bases each). CDR1 is MDHEN and CDR2 is SYDVKM in the germline V gene. V lost 5 bases, J lost 1 base, and 15 bases lay in between. The CDR3 has 16 residues. The CDR3 is CASSPGAASSYNEQFF. Here the CDR3 DNA reads TGTGCCAGCAGTCCGGGGGCCGCTTCATCCTACAATGAGCAGTTCTTC.

The gene calls are TRBV9 and TRBJ2-1, with D perhaps matching TRBD2 (6 bases). The CDR3 is 12 residues long. V lost 1 base to trimming and J lost 12 bases, with 11 bases between them. Germline assignment: CDR1 SGDLS and CDR2 YYNGEE. CDR3 protein: CASSVSGVRQFF. The CDR3 DNA reads as TGTGCCAGCAGCGTATCGGGAGTGAGGCAGTTCTTC.

This chain joins TRBV6-2 or TRBV6-3 and TRBJ2-1; tentatively, D is TRBD1 (6 bases). Germline CDR1 MNHEY, CDR2 SVGEGT. V was trimmed by 6 bases and J by 4 bases, leaving 22 bases between them. The CDR3 has 17 amino acids. This chain's CDR3 is CASSLPLGQRGYNEQFF. The CDR3 coding sequence is TGTGCCAGCAGCCTTCCTCTGGGACAAAGGGGGTACAATGAGCAGTTCTTC.

The CDR3 loop reads CASSRELYGYTF. The CDR3 DNA follows: TGTGCCAGCAGTCGGGAATTATATGGCTACACCTTC. The chain carries TRBV7-9 and TRBJ1-2; D is unresolved. The CDR3 loop spans 12 amino acids. The ends were cut back, 6 bases at V and 5 bases at J, with 10 bases in the middle. The germline CDR1 and CDR2 sequences are SEHNR and FQNEAQ (reference sequence). Variable domain in full (rest from reference TRBV7-9 and TRBJ1-2): DTGVSQNPRHKITKRGQNVTFRCDPISEHNRLYWYRQTLGQGPEFLTYFQNEAQLEKSRLLSDRFSAERPKGSFSTLEIQRTEQGDSAMYLCASSRELYGYTFGSGTRLTVV.

The gene calls are TRBV6-2 or TRBV6-3 and TRBJ1-2; a possible D gene is TRBD1 (5 bases). Trimming pared 4 bases from V and 10 bases from J, leaving 13 bases between. The CDR3 consists of 12 residues. Looked up from germline, CDR1 is MNHEY and CDR2 is SVGEGT. Here the CDR3 DNA reads TGTGCCAGCAGTTCTACAGGCACGACCTACACCTTC. Its translation is CASSSTGTTYTF.

This clonotype was seen many times. The chain joins TRBV7-9 to TRBJ2-7; D might be TRBD2 (6 bases). CDR3 length: 14 amino acids. CDR1 SEHNR and CDR2 FQNEAQ come from the germline V gene (reference sequence). Trimming took 3 bases from V and 7 from J, leaving 16 bases between them. Written as DNA, the CDR3 is TGTGCCAGCAGCTTTGGTGCGACAAGCGGGGAGCAGTACTTC. Protein product: CASSFGATSGEQYF.

The chain links TRBV7-9 to TRBJ1-5; possible D gene TRBD1, 5 bases. The CDR3 loop spans 15 amino acids. The V gene's germline CDR1 is SEHNR and CDR2 FQNEAQ (reference sequence). The CDR3 sequence is CPPDKGPRGNQPQHF. The CDR3 DNA sequence: TGTCCTCCGGACAAGGGCCCGCGGGGCAATCAGCCCCAGCATTTT.

This clonotype occurred a few times. The rearrangement links TRBV4-1 to TRBJ2-1, with 7 bases that match TRBD2. The trim removed 3 bases at V and 14 bases at J, leaving 7 bases unmatched. Germline loops: CDR1 MGHRA, CDR2 YSYEKL. The CDR3 spans 12 residues. The CDR3 bases are TGCGCCAGCAGCCACCCGGGAGGACTAAAGTTCTTC. Its protein product is CASSHPGGLKFF.

This clonotype has a single count. The gene calls are TRBV5-6 and TRBJ1-5; D gene ambiguous. Trimming shortened V by 2 bases and J by 1 base, and 13 bases separated the two germline ends. This CDR3 has 16 amino acids. Germline CDR1 and CDR2: SGHDT and YYEEEE. The CDR3 nucleotides are TGTGCCAGCAGCTTCGGAGGGCTATTCAGCAATCAGCCCCAGCATTTT. Its protein product is CASSFGGLFSNQPQHF.

This chain joins TRBV12-3 or TRBV12-4 and TRBJ1-3; D perhaps matches TRBD1 (6 bases). The CDR3 length is 14 residues. Trimming took 9 bases from V and 0 from J, leaving 12 bases between them. The CDR3 here is CASIQGHSGNTIYF. The DNA of the CDR3 is TGTGCCAGTATACAGGGACACTCTGGAAACACCATATATTTT.

This clonotype has ten or more counts. The rearrangement joins TRBV28 to TRBJ2-1; 9 bases fit TRBD2. The CDR3 runs 21 residues. Germline values: CDR1 MDHEN, CDR2 SYDVKM. V trimming: 5 bases; J trimming: 7 bases; junction bases outside the gene matches: 27. As DNA, the CDR3 is TGTGCCAGCAGTACAATGACAGTTGGGCAAGGTTTATTAGCGGGAGAGAATGAGCAGTTCTTC. Its protein product is CASSTMTVGQGLLAGENEQFF. The complete variable domain, with remaining parts taken from reference TRBV28 and TRBJ2-1, reads DVKVTQSSRYLVKRTGEKVFLECVQDMDHENMFWYRQDPGLGLRLIYFSYDVKMKEKGDIPEGYSVSREKKERFSLILESASTNQTSMYLCASSTMTVGQGLLAGENEQFFGPGTRLTVL.

This clonotype showed up just a few times. The chain carries TRBV7-2 and TRBJ2-3; possibly TRBD1 for D (5 bases). The ends were cut back, 1 base at V and 2 bases at J, with 13 bases in the middle. The CDR3 is 16 residues long. Per germline, CDR1 SGHTA and CDR2 FQGNSA. The CDR3 DNA reads TGTGCCAGCAGCTTAGTTCTGGGGCGCTACACAGATACGCAGTATTTT. It codes for CASSLVLGRYTDTQYF.